These T cell receptor beta chains were read from a single sample in a study of T cell repertoires in cytomegalovirus infection. TCRdb processed the reads anew with MiXCR; each CDR3 protein has one entry. The sample comprises around 770,000 distinct CDR3 sequences, almost 30% of which are singletons, and over 10% rests with the top ten. Antigen specificity for these receptors is unknown. The sequencing used cultured CD8+ T cells from PBMCs, collected from culture after CMV antigen stimulation. These receptors originate from a human donor in good health (CMV status not recorded). Some clones in this sample may be carry-over from other donors' samples. The CDR3 runs from the conserved cysteine through the conserved F or W. A D gene is named only where the DNA matches it firmly. Size is stated for part of the rows, as once, few or many counts, or as a class when the clone is expanded.

15	few	TRBV7-2	TRBJ2-3	.	TGTGCCAGCAGTTATTTGCCCGGGAGCACAGATACGCAGTATTTT	CASSYLPGSTDTQYF
13	many	TRBV11-3	TRBJ1-1	.	TGTGCCAGCAGCTTTTCGATGAACACTGAAGCTTTCTTT	CASSFSMNTEAFF
15	.	TRBV9	TRBJ1-2	.	TGTGCCAGCAGCGCCACAGGGACTCAGGGCTATGGCTACACCTTC	CASSATGTQGYGYTF
18	many	TRBV7-8	TRBJ2-2	TRBD2	TGTGCCAGCAGCTTAGAAGCGGGGGGTACTATGGGCACCGGGGAGCTGTTTTTT	CASSLEAGGTMGTGELFF
13	once	TRBV2	TRBJ2-7	TRBD1	TGTGCCAGCACAGGGGGCATCTCCTACGAGCAGTACTTC	CASTGGISYEQYF
16	few	TRBV27	TRBJ1-4	.	TGTGCCACCTCGACAAGGGGGAGGTTAACTAATGAAAAACTGTTTTTT	CATSTRGRLTNEKLFF
19	.	TRBV28	TRBJ2-6	TRBD1	TGTGCCAGCAGTTTATTTCGAGACAGGGGTTACCCTGGGGCCAACGTCCTGACTTTC	CASSLFRDRGYPGANVLTF
14	.	TRBV12-3/TRBV12-4	TRBJ1-1	.	TGTGCCAGCAGTTTAAGCGGGGGACAAACTGAAGCTTTCTTT	CASSLSGGQTEAFF
11	few	TRBV15	TRBJ1-3	.	TGTGCCACCAGCGACGGAAACACCATATATTTT	CATSDGNTIYF
15	.	TRBV3-1	TRBJ2-5	TRBD1	TGTGCCAGCAGCCATCCGCAACAGGGGATGGAGACCCAGTACTTC	CASSHPQQGMETQYF
15	few	TRBV7-3	TRBJ2-3	TRBD2	TGTGCCAGCAGCCTTACTAGCGGGCGTCTAGATACGCAGTATTTT	CASSLTSGRLDTQYF